The TCR beta chain described here comes from a study of breast tumors, draining lymph nodes, adjacent tissues. Axillary draining lymph nodes of breast cancer patients supplied the node samples. Many counts were recorded for this clonotype. Its antigen remains unidentified. This CDR3 region has 15 residues. V lost 3 bases to trimming and J lost 7 bases, with 19 bases between them. TCRdb redid the calling of the multiplex PCR reads with MiXCR, one entry per CDR3 protein. The table lists fewer than 200,000 distinct CDR3 sequences, more than 25% of them singletons. General study findings and limits: Luminal-like breast cancer showed significantly higher tumor–nontumor repertoire similarity than basal-like. Findings are consistent with lymph node origin and intratumoral expansion of most tumor T cells.

This receptor was taken from a female donor with breast cancer. Some clones in this sample may be carry-over from other donors' samples. Input material: axillary lymph node tissue. V and J are TRBV12-3 or TRBV12-4 and TRBJ2-7; tentatively, D is TRBD2 (7 bases). CDR3 sequence (DNA): TGTGCCAGCAGTTTCCGGGCTAGCGGTCAGGGGGAGCAGTACTTC. Translated: CASSFRASGQGEQYF.